This TCR beta chain was documented in a study of shared clonotypes between healthy human individuals. Authors' analysis steps: Filtering differed because ImmunoSEQ produced junction-only sequences that carried no quality scores. TCRdb's table, derived via immunoSEQ multiplex PCR, lists solely in-frame clones and lacks some. V, J and clone size are those of that table, while D and trimming were read from the DNA. Counted here are more than 2 million clones, approximately 95% occurring once; the ten biggest clones make up 0.1% to 0.15%. Germline V gene sequence: CDR1 MNHEY, CDR2 SVGAGI. V lost 7 bases to trimming and J lost 7 bases; unmatched junction nucleotides: 4. This CDR3 is built from 12 residues. The authors divided CD4+ cells into CD45RA+ naive and CD45RA-negative memory subsets.

The chain couples TRBV6-5 to TRBJ1-5, with 7 bases lining up with TRBD1. What was sequenced was naive CD4+ T cells sorted from blood. As to subset: CD45RA+ positively selected. This receptor was taken from a man younger than 35 in good health. The CDR3 loop is CASKTGTQPQHF. CDR3 coding DNA: TGTGCCAGCAAGACAGGGACCCAGCCCCAGCATTTT.